This T cell receptor (beta chain) was found in a study of T cell responses to AZD1222 COVID-19 vaccine. Profiled with immunoSEQ multiplex PCR; TCRdb holds only in-frame clones, not every one. In the table there are about 150,000 clones, roughly nine tenths of which are singletons. V lost 6 bases to trimming and J lost 2 bases, with 22 bases between them. CDR3 size: 17 residues. Per germline, CDR1 SGHVS and CDR2 FNYEAQ. A note on this clone: The antigen is not known.

Study-level results: There were vaccine-associated CD4 TCRs across spike, dominant at 160-218 and 743-854. The donor cohort was predominantly white British with a female majority, and clonal diversity may have been underestimated. Recipients of AZD1222 seropositive at baseline numbered only six or seven.

The clonotype was recovered from an adult who had recovered from COVID-19. Sequencing used peripheral blood, obtained after recovery from COVID-19. V is TRBV7-6 and J is TRBJ2-5, with D possibly being TRBD1 or TRBD2 (6 bases each). CDR3 residues: CASSPARGRLVQETQYF. CDR3 DNA: TGTGCCAGCAGTCCTGCCCGGGGGCGTCTGGTTCAAGAGACCCAGTACTTC.